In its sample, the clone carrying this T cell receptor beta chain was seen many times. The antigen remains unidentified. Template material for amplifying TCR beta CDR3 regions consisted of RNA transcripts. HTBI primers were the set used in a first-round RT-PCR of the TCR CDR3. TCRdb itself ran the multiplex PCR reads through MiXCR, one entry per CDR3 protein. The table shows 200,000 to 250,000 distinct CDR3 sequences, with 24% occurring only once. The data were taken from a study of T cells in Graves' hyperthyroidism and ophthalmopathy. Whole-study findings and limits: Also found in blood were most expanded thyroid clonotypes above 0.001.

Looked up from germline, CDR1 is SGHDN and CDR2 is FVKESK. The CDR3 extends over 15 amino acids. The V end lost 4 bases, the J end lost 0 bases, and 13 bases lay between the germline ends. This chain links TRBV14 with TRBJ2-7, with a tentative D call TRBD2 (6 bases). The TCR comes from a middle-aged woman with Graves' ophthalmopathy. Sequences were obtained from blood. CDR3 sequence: CASSLPGGNSYEQYF. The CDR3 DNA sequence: TGTGCCAGCAGCCTCCCCGGGGGAAACTCCTACGAGCAGTACTTC. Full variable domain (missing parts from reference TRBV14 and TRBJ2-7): EAGVTQFPSHSVIEKGQTVTLRCDPISGHDNLYWYRRVMGKEIKFLLHFVKESKQDESGMPNNRFLAERTGGTYSTLKVQPAELEDSGVYFCASSLPGGNSYEQYFGPGTRLTVT.